Below, 31 T cell receptor beta chains from the same sample are listed, as sequenced in a study of blood T cell repertoires in COVID-19. Clones were sequenced by immunoSEQ multiplex PCR, and TCRdb holds only the in-frame ones, with some missing. The data show roughly 180,000 clones, 84% seen once. Input material: peripheral blood. Receptor source: a man aged 35-49 years who had recovered from COVID-19.

The gene calls are TRBV2 and TRBJ1-4, with D maybe TRBD1 (6 bases). This CDR3 contains 14 residues. Germline lookup yields CDR1 SNHLY and CDR2 FYNNEI. Trimming took off 2 bases at V and 8 bases at J, with 12 bases between the two ends. This CDR3 reads CASSEIRGREKLFF. The CDR3 nucleotides read TGTGCCAGCAGTGAAATCAGGGGAAGAGAAAAACTGTTTTTT.

This chain joins TRBV7-9 and TRBJ2-7; the D is unclear. Germline V gene sequence: CDR1 SEHNR, CDR2 FQNEAQ (reference sequence). The CDR3 spans 14 residues. V was pared by 4 bases and J by 0 bases, with 10 bases between. The CDR3 loop reads CASSYPTSSYEQYF. CDR3 in DNA: TGTGCCAGCAGCTACCCGACAAGCTCCTACGAGCAGTACTTC.

The rearrangement uses TRBV12-5 and TRBJ2-5; D is perhaps TRBD2 (6 bases). The length of the CDR3 is 12 residues. Germline V gene data show CDR1 as LGHNT and CDR2 as FRNRAP. Trimming took 11 bases from V and 2 from J, leaving 12 bases between them. DNA for the CDR3: TGTGCTGCGTGGGGGGAACAAGAGACCCAGTACTTC. Its translation: CAAWGEQETQYF. Full variable domain (outside the CDR3, taken from reference TRBV12-5 and TRBJ2-5): DARVTQTPRHKVTEMGQEVTMRCQPILGHNTVFWYRQTMMQGLELLAYFRNRAPLDDSGMPKDRFSAEMPDATLATLKIQPSEPRDSAVYFCAAWGEQETQYFGPGTRLLVL.

CDR3 in amino acids: CSATGYNEQFF. In DNA, the CDR3 is TGCAGCGCAACAGGGTACAATGAGCAGTTCTTC. V is TRBV29-1 and J is TRBJ2-1; perhaps TRBD1 as D (6 bases). Germline V gene lookup returns CDR1 SQVTM and CDR2 ANQGSEA. V was shortened by 7 bases and J by 4 bases, with 8 bases between the two germline ends. This CDR3 has 11 amino acids.

V usage is TRBV30 and J usage is TRBJ2-1; tentative D call: TRBD2 (5 bases). Germline V gene sequence: CDR1 GTSNPN, CDR2 SVGIG (reference sequence). Deletions cut 3 bases from V and 3 bases from J, with 12 bases between. The length of the CDR3 is 14 residues. The CDR3 DNA is TGTGCCTGGAGAAGTCTAGCTTTCTACAATGAGCAGTTCTTC. It translates to CAWRSLAFYNEQFF.

V and J are TRBV30 and TRBJ2-7, with 7 nucleotides matching TRBD2. V lost 5 bases, J lost 6 bases, and 7 bases stayed unmatched. The CDR3 totals 12 residues. Germline V lookup: CDR1 GTSNPN, CDR2 SVGIG (reference sequence). The CDR3 protein is CAWGSGGGEQYF. CDR3 DNA sequence: TGTGCCTGGGGGTCCGGCGGGGGCGAGCAGTACTTC.

This rearrangement joins TRBV29-1 to TRBJ2-3, with 8 bases matching TRBD1. CDR3 size: 14 residues. From germline, CDR1 is SQVTM and CDR2 ANQGSEA. J was trimmed by 4 bases and V by 7 bases; bases with no gene match: 10. The CDR3 region has the DNA TGCAGCGCATTAGGACAGGGAATCTCAGATACGCAGTATTTT. Translating it yields CSALGQGISDTQYF.

The rearrangement links TRBV11-2 to TRBJ1-1, with unresolved D. This CDR3 has 13 residues. Germline-derived CDR1 and CDR2 are SGHAT and FQNNGV. Between the trimmed V and J ends, which lost 3 bases and 2 bases, there was a span of 7 bases. This CDR3 reads CASSLGDNTEAFF. Written as DNA, the CDR3 is TGTGCCAGCAGCTTGGGAGATAACACTGAAGCTTTCTTT.

This chain joins TRBV28 and TRBJ1-2; TRBD1 aligns across 9 bases. The CDR3 extends over 14 amino acids. Germline assignment: CDR1 MDHEN and CDR2 SYDVKM. The J segment lost 4 bases and the V segment lost 1 base, leaving 1 base of the junction unmatched. CDR3 nucleotide sequence: TGTGCCAGCAGTTTATTGGGACAGGGCTATGGCTACACCTTC. Amino acids: CASSLLGQGYGYTF.

This sequence joins TRBV5-1 and TRBJ2-3, with 11 bases identical to TRBD2. Trimming cost V 5 bases and J 6 bases; bases outside gene matches: 2. This CDR3 is 13 amino acids long. The germline CDR1 and CDR2 sequences are SGHRS and YFSETQ. CDR3 in amino acids: CASRLAGEDTQYF. The CDR3 DNA sequence: TGCGCCAGCAGACTAGCGGGAGAGGATACGCAGTATTTT. The full variable domain, in which reference TRBV5-1 and TRBJ2-3 provide the parts outside the CDR3, is KAGVTQTPRYLIKTRGQQVTLSCSPISGHRSVSWYQQTPGQGLQFLFEYFSETQRNKGNFPGRFSGRQFSNSRSEMNVSTLELGDSALYLCASRLAGEDTQYFGPGTRLTVL.

CDR3: CASSLGQGSNQPQHF. For the CDR3, the DNA is TGTGCCAGCAGCTTAGGACAGGGAAGCAATCAGCCCCAGCATTTT. The V and J genes are TRBV7-2 and TRBJ1-5; 7 bases agree with TRBD1. CDR1 and CDR2 (germline): SGHTA, FQGNSA. J was trimmed by 1 base and V by 1 base; bases with no gene match: 1. The CDR3 extends over 15 amino acids. Drawing the rest from reference TRBV7-2 and TRBJ1-5, the complete variable domain is GAGVSQSPSNKVTEKGKDVELRCDPISGHTALYWYRQSLGQGLEFLIYFQGNSAPDKSGLPSDRFSAERTGGSVSTLTIQRTQQEDSAVYLCASSLGQGSNQPQHFGDGTRLSIL.

The chain links TRBV7-3 to TRBJ1-3; the match to TRBD1 covers 7 bases. The V gene's germline CDR1 is SGHTA and CDR2 FQGTGA. J was trimmed by 4 bases and V by 4 bases; bases with no gene match: 7. CDR3 size: 15 residues. CDR3 protein: CASSWETGWGNTIYF. The CDR3 nucleotides read TGTGCCAGCAGCTGGGAGACAGGGTGGGGAAACACCATATATTTT.

V and J are TRBV30 and TRBJ2-2; 9 positions match TRBD1. CDR1 and CDR2 from the germline V gene are GTSNPN and SVGIG (reference sequence). Germline trimming cut 5 bases from V and 6 bases from J; bases unmatched to any gene: 4. This CDR3 is 13 amino acids long. The CDR3 DNA follows: TGTGCCTGGTCGGGACAGGGTTCCGGGGAGCTGTTTTTT. Translating it yields CAWSGQGSGELFF.

V gene TRBV23-1 combines with J gene TRBJ2-5; D possibly corresponds to TRBD2 (5 bases). TRBV23-1 is assigned to the ORF class and has an uncertain function. The V gene lost 0 bases and the J gene lost 0 bases, with 11 bases spanning the gap. The CDR3 sequence is 16 residues long. The CDR3 loop reads CASSQSEDGDQETQYF. In nucleotides, the CDR3 is TGCGCCAGCAGTCAATCCGAGGACGGGGACCAAGAGACCCAGTACTTC.

This chain joins TRBV6-4 and TRBJ2-1; TRBD2 agrees at 8 bases. Germline CDR1 is MRHNA and CDR2 is SNTAGT. V lost 2 bases to trimming and J lost 8 bases; unmatched junction nucleotides: 8. The CDR3 totals 15 residues. CDR3: CASSDRSGGAYEQFF. As DNA, the CDR3 is TGTGCCAGCAGTGACCGCAGCGGGGGAGCATATGAGCAGTTCTTC.

The V and J genes are TRBV19 and TRBJ2-6; D perhaps matches TRBD2 (6 bases). V was cut by 3 bases and J by 4 bases, with 10 bases left in between. This CDR3 region has 15 residues. The germline CDR1 and CDR2 sequences are LNHDA and SQIVND (reference sequence). The CDR3 loop reads CASSIGGFGANVLTF. DNA of the CDR3: TGTGCCAGTAGTATTGGGGGGTTCGGGGCCAACGTCCTGACTTTC.

V is TRBV25-1 and J is TRBJ1-5, with D uncertain. CDR1 and CDR2 from the germline V gene are MGHDK and SYGVNS. The CDR3 contains 14 residues. The ends were cut back, 4 bases at V and 0 bases at J, with 7 bases in the middle. CDR3 DNA sequence: TGTGCCAGCAGTGGTAGTTATAGCAATCAGCCCCAGCATTTT. This encodes CASSGSYSNQPQHF.

This chain connects TRBV5-5 to TRBJ2-7; D uncertain. The V end lost 4 bases, the J end lost 2 bases, and 7 bases lay between the germline ends. Germline lookup yields CDR1 SGHKS and CDR2 YYEKEE (reference sequence). The CDR3 has 12 amino acids. CDR3 region: CASSPPAYEQYF. The DNA for the CDR3 is TGTGCCAGCAGCCCCCCCGCCTACGAGCAGTACTTC.

The J gene is TRBJ2-7, the V gene TRBV7-8; tentatively, D is TRBD2 (5 bases). Germline CDR1 reads SGHVS; CDR2 reads FQNEAQ. CDR3 length: 15 residues. V shed 3 bases and J shed 1 base, with 13 bases lying between them. Here the CDR3 DNA reads TGTGCCAGCAGCTTGGGAGCGGAGCGGTCCTACGAGCAGTACTTC. This gives the protein CASSLGAERSYEQYF.

The rearrangement links TRBV19 to TRBJ1-5; D not resolved. Trimming removed 7 bases from V and 0 bases from J, with 13 bases in between. Germline CDR1 and CDR2: LNHDA and SQIVND (reference sequence). This CDR3 contains 15 residues. Written as DNA, the CDR3 is TGTGCCAGTAAGAGGGCAGACTATAGCAATCAGCCCCAGCATTTT. As protein: CASKRADYSNQPQHF.

This chain uses TRBV28 with TRBJ2-5, with 11 bases lining up with TRBD1. The CDR3 extends over 14 amino acids. After removal of 6 bases from V and 4 bases from J, the junction contained 4 bases not matched to a gene. CDR1 MDHEN and CDR2 SYDVKM come from the germline V gene. CDR3 nucleotide sequence: TGTGCCAGCAGGGGGACAGGGGGGGCAGAGACCCAGTACTTC. It codes for CASRGTGGAETQYF.

The chain uses TRBV29-1 and TRBJ1-4, with D possibly being TRBD1 (5 bases). Between the trimmed V and J ends, which lost 3 bases and 13 bases, there was a span of 18 bases. Germline values: CDR1 SQVTM, CDR2 ANQGSEA. This CDR3 contains 13 residues. This chain's CDR3 is CSVDDQEQGGLFF. CDR3 coding DNA: TGCAGCGTTGATGATCAAGAGCAGGGAGGACTGTTTTTT.

This sequence joins TRBV11-2 and TRBJ2-2, with 7 positions matching TRBD2. V dropped 3 bases and J dropped 0; count of bases not matched to a gene: 4. This CDR3 contains 16 residues. Germline CDR1 reads SGHAT; CDR2 reads FQNNGV. The CDR3 DNA follows: TGTGCCAGCAGCTTCGGACTAGTGGCGAACACCGGGGAGCTGTTTTTT. This gives the protein CASSFGLVANTGELFF. Looking up the rest from reference TRBV11-2 and TRBJ2-2 gives the full variable domain: EAGVAQSPRYKIIEKRQSVAFWCNPISGHATLYWYQQILGQGPKLLIQFQNNGVVDDSQLPKDRFSAERLKGVDSTLKIQPAKLEDSAVYLCASSFGLVANTGELFFGEGSRLTVL.

The chain employs TRBV23-1 and TRBJ1-1; 7 bases fit TRBD1. TRBV23-1 is designated an ORF whose function remains uncertain. The CDR3 contains 17 residues. V trimming: 0 bases; J trimming: 4 bases; junction bases outside the gene matches: 11. The CDR3, as DNA: TGCGCCAGCAGTCAATCGGATTGGGGCGAGGGGGCCACTGAAGCTTTCTTT. Encoded protein: CASSQSDWGEGATEAFF.

The chain has TRBV30 and TRBJ2-1; 14 bases match TRBD2. Germline V gene data show CDR1 as GTSNPN and CDR2 as SVGIG (reference sequence). Trimming cost V 3 bases and J 10 bases; bases outside gene matches: 5. The CDR3 contains 14 residues. The CDR3 here is CAWSTGLAGDEQFF. In DNA form, the CDR3 reads TGTGCCTGGAGCACGGGACTAGCGGGGGACGAGCAGTTCTTC.

J is TRBJ1-1 and V is TRBV5-1, with a weak D call TRBD1 (6 bases). The V gene lost 7 bases and the J gene lost 6 bases, with 19 bases spanning the gap. CDR3 size: 14 residues. Germline V CDR1 and CDR2: SGHRS, YFSETQ. CDR3 residues: CASAQQGGIAEAFF. The CDR3 DNA is TGCGCCAGCGCCCAACAGGGCGGAATCGCTGAAGCTTTCTTT.

The rearrangement joins TRBV30 to TRBJ2-5, with 9 bases matching TRBD1. The ends lost 5 bases at V and 0 bases at J; junction bases unmatched: 1. In germline, CDR1 is GTSNPN, CDR2 SVGIG (reference sequence). CDR3 size: 13 residues. This CDR3 is CAWGTGNQETQYF. CDR3 nucleotide sequence: TGTGCCTGGGGGACAGGGAACCAAGAGACCCAGTACTTC.

This clone was recorded only once. This chain connects TRBV7-2 to TRBJ2-7, with 7 positions matching TRBD2. Losses at the gene ends were 1 base for V and 1 base for J; bases not matched to a gene: 4. The length of the CDR3 is 15 residues. Germline loops: CDR1 SGHTA, CDR2 FQGNSA. The CDR3: CASSLVQGGSYEQYF. Written as DNA, the CDR3 is TGTGCCAGCAGCTTAGTGCAGGGAGGGTCCTACGAGCAGTACTTC.

The chain recombines TRBV6-2 or TRBV6-3 with TRBJ2-4; 8 positions match TRBD1. The germline V gene has CDR1 MNHEY and CDR2 SVGEGT. The length of the CDR3 is 16 residues. Trimming took 5 bases from V and 7 from J; bases not matched to a gene: 13. CDR3 sequence reads: CASSPGQEDDGNIQYF. CDR3 nucleotides: TGTGCCAGCAGTCCGGGACAGGAGGACGACGGGAACATTCAGTACTTC.

Note on this clone: Relative to the germline gene, one junction end is altered; a read error may explain this. The same CDR3 can be traced to other DNA sequences in this sample. The V and J genes are TRBV29-1 and TRBJ2-3; no definite D call. Germline V CDR1 and CDR2: SQVTM, ANQGSEA. The CDR3 spans 12 residues. The CDR3 DNA reads TGCAGCGTTGAAGGGAGCTCAGATACACAGTATTTT. Translation gives CSVEGSSDTQYF.

The chain joins TRBV4-3 to TRBJ1-2; 7 nucleotides match TRBD1. V shed 6 bases, J shed 2 bases, and the junction held 6 bases outside the gene matches. The length of the CDR3 is 14 residues. The V gene's germline CDR1 is LGHNA and CDR2 YSLEER. In DNA form, the CDR3 reads TGCGCCAGCAGAGAAACAGGGGAGAACTATGGCTACACCTTC. This sequence encodes CASRETGENYGYTF.